This T cell receptor (beta chain) was identified in a study of shared clonotypes between healthy human individuals. The wider study: Plates per donor: three CD4 naive, three CD4 memory, two CD8 naive, one CD8 memory.

Recent acute infections and vaccinations were absent in the healthy HIV-negative adult donors. Whole-study findings and limits: Donor clonotype sharing was expected to depend on sequencing depth.

This clone has a handful of counts. The antigen is not known. Sequencing was performed with immunoSEQ multiplex PCR; in TCRdb, only in-frame clones are kept and a portion is missing. The repertoire has about 100,000 clones, 60% to 70% of them found once; the top ten carry around half. Germline assignment: CDR1 SQVTM and CDR2 ANQGSEA. The V and J ends lost 6 bases and 5 bases, in that order; junction bases with no gene match: 6. This CDR3 region has 12 residues. The sequenced sample consisted of memory CD8+ T cells sorted from blood. Subset described: CD45RO+ cells pooled with CCR7-negative TemRA cells. The chain uses TRBV29-1 and TRBJ1-2; TRBD1 matches at 7 bases. The receptor comes from a man aged 25-45 years in good health. The CDR3 region has the DNA TGCAGCGTGACCGACAGGGAATATGGCTACACCTTC. Encoded protein: CSVTDREYGYTF.